These 21 T cell receptor beta chains were all obtained from the same sample, sequenced in a study of T cells in localized non-small cell lung cancer. Method: immunoSEQ multiplex PCR; TCRdb's copy keeps in-frame clones and lacks some. The repertoire holds tens of thousands of clones, 70% to 90% seen once, with 9.5% in the top ten. This material consisted of peripheral blood, taken before any cancer treatment. These receptors all come from a female donor of 60 years or more with stage I lung adenocarcinoma.

The chain uses TRBV13 and TRBJ2-3; tentatively, D is TRBD1 or TRBD2 (5 bases each). CDR1 PRHDT and CDR2 FYEKMQ come from the germline V gene (reference sequence). The ends were cut back, 7 bases at V and 0 bases at J, with 11 bases in the middle. The CDR3 has 14 residues. The CDR3 sequence: CASTRGDSTDTQYF. The CDR3 coding sequence is TGTGCCAGCACCCGAGGGGACAGCACAGATACGCAGTATTTT.

The chain couples TRBV6-5 to TRBJ1-2; a weak D match, TRBD1 (5 bases). The germline V gene encodes CDR1 MNHEY and CDR2 SVGAGI. The V gene lost 4 bases and the J gene lost 2 bases, with 14 bases spanning the gap. The CDR3 is made up of 15 amino acids. In DNA form, the CDR3 reads TGTGCCAGCAGTTTTGGGAGGACAATCAACTATGGCTACACCTTC. Protein: CASSFGRTINYGYTF.

This chain links TRBV6-5 with TRBJ2-7; no firm D call. The CDR3 has 14 residues. V was pared by 4 bases and J by 2 bases, with 12 bases between. Germline V lookup: CDR1 MNHEY, CDR2 SVGAGI. The CDR3 is CASSSILQTYEQYF. As DNA, the CDR3 is TGTGCCAGCAGTTCTATCCTACAAACCTACGAGCAGTACTTC.

The chain combines TRBV6-5 with TRBJ1-1, with D uncertain. The germline CDR1 and CDR2 sequences are MNHEY and SVGAGI. This CDR3 has 13 amino acids. The V and J ends lost 2 bases and 6 bases respectively, with 10 bases between them. The CDR3 spells CASSYRRGAEAFF. CDR3 in DNA: TGTGCCAGCAGTTACAGGCGGGGTGCTGAAGCTTTCTTT.

The gene calls are TRBV7-2 and TRBJ2-1; D is perhaps TRBD1 (6 bases). The CDR3 has 12 residues. V was pared by 5 bases and J by 8 bases, with 10 bases between. The germline CDR1 and CDR2 sequences are SGHTA and FQGNSA. In DNA, the CDR3 is TGTGCCAGCAGCGTTGGGGGCCATGAGCAGTTCTTC. Translating it yields CASSVGGHEQFF.

V and J are TRBV7-9 and TRBJ1-4; 7 bases are shared with TRBD1. The CDR3 totals 15 residues. Germline V lookup: CDR1 SEHNR, CDR2 FQNEAQ (reference sequence). V trimming: 3 bases; J trimming: 6 bases; junction bases outside the gene matches: 7. Here the CDR3 reads CASSLDRRPYEKLFF. In DNA, the CDR3 is TGTGCCAGCAGCTTGGACAGGCGACCATATGAAAAACTGTTTTTT.

This clone was found many times. The chain has TRBV14 and TRBJ1-1; D is unclear. V was clipped by 4 bases and J by 4 bases, with 13 bases between them. Looked up from germline, CDR1 is SGHDN and CDR2 is FVKESK. This CDR3 has 14 amino acids. The CDR3 region has the DNA TGTGCCAGCAGCCTCGCCGCCGGGGTCACTGAAGCTTTCTTT. This sequence encodes CASSLAAGVTEAFF.

V and J are TRBV15 and TRBJ1-2; 9 bases line up with TRBD1. Germline V gives CDR1 LNHNV, CDR2 YYDKDF (reference sequence). The CDR3 spans 14 residues. Unmatched junction bases numbered 7, after V lost 11 bases and J lost 0 bases. The CDR3 nucleotides are TGTGCCGCTTCTACAGGGGGCCCTAACTATGGCTACACCTTC. This translates into CAASTGGPNYGYTF.

The chain uses TRBV2 and TRBJ1-1, with a tentative D call TRBD1 (6 bases). Between the trimmed V and J ends, which lost 7 bases and 1 base, there was a span of 16 bases. This CDR3 has 15 residues. Per the germline V gene, CDR1 is SNHLY and CDR2 is FYNNEI. The DNA of the CDR3 is TGTGCCAGCAAGGTGACGGGAGGGGGGAACACTGAAGCTTTCTTT. Encoded protein: CASKVTGGGNTEAFF.

This clone was seen only a few times. This rearrangement joins TRBV27 to TRBJ1-2; D call uncertain. Trimming removed 6 bases from V and 0 bases from J, with 17 bases in between. In germline, CDR1 is MNHEY, CDR2 SMNVEV (reference sequence). The CDR3 covers 16 residues. This CDR3 is CASRTTDGDSNYGYTF. CDR3 nucleotides: TGTGCCAGCAGAACGACCGACGGAGACTCTAACTATGGCTACACCTTC.

This clone was seen a handful of times. This chain uses TRBV30 with TRBJ1-4; D may be TRBD1 (6 bases). CDR1 is GTSNPN, CDR2 SVGIG, per germline (reference sequence). This CDR3 comprises 14 residues. V dropped 1 base and J dropped 7 bases, with 13 bases sitting between them. CDR3 sequence (DNA): TGTGCCTGGAGTGGTTGGGGGGCTGGTGAAAAACTGTTTTTT. It codes for CAWSGWGAGEKLFF.

This clone is a singleton in its sample. The chain is built from TRBV19 and TRBJ1-2, with 10 bases matching TRBD1. This CDR3 has 13 residues. V was clipped by 9 bases and J by 2 bases; unmatched bases: 3. The germline V gene encodes CDR1 LNHDA and CDR2 SQIVND (reference sequence). The CDR3 DNA is TGTGCCAGCTGGGACAGGGGAAACTATGGCTACACCTTC. Protein sequence: CASWDRGNYGYTF.

This clone was picked up a small number of times. The chain carries TRBV9 and TRBJ2-7, with 8 bases lining up with TRBD1. CDR3 length equals 16 residues. Germline V lookup: CDR1 SGDLS, CDR2 YYNGEE. The V and J ends lost 3 bases and 5 bases, in that order; junction bases with no gene match: 13. The CDR3: CASSGKIGDRTNEQYF. The CDR3 region has the DNA TGTGCCAGCAGCGGGAAAATTGGGGACAGGACGAACGAGCAGTACTTC. Complete variable domain (other parts from reference TRBV9 and TRBJ2-7): DSGVTQTPKHLITATGQRVTLRCSPRSGDLSVYWYQQSLDQGLQFLIQYYNGEERAKGNILERFSAQQFPDLHSELNLSSLELGDSALYFCASSGKIGDRTNEQYFGPGTRLTVT.

V gene TRBV5-1 combines with J gene TRBJ1-1; D gene ambiguous. The CDR3 extends over 15 amino acids. Germline CDR1 and CDR2: SGHRS and YFSETQ. V was trimmed by 0 bases and J by 2 bases, leaving 11 bases between them. The CDR3 reads CASSLAGLSNTEAFF. DNA for the CDR3: TGCGCCAGCAGCTTGGCCGGTCTGAGTAACACTGAAGCTTTCTTT.

The rearrangement uses TRBV29-1 and TRBJ2-1; D gene uncertain. Germline lookup yields CDR1 SQVTM and CDR2 ANQGSEA. V lost 5 bases to trimming and J lost 0 bases, with 11 bases between them. This CDR3 region has 14 residues. The CDR3 sequence is CSVRPASSYNEQFF. As DNA, the CDR3 is TGCAGCGTTCGGCCAGCAAGCTCCTACAATGAGCAGTTCTTC.

This clone has only a few counts. This chain links TRBV30 with TRBJ1-4; 8 positions agree with TRBD1. Germline lookup yields CDR1 GTSNPN and CDR2 SVGIG (reference sequence). CDR3 length equals 13 residues. J gave up 5 bases and V 3 bases, and 2 bases lay outside the gene matches. The CDR3 loop is CAWSDRGNEKLFF. The CDR3 DNA follows: TGTGCCTGGAGCGACAGGGGAAATGAAAAACTGTTTTTT.

V is TRBV13 and J is TRBJ1-1, with 9 bases identical to TRBD1. CDR3 length equals 15 residues. Trimming removed 2 bases from V and 4 bases from J; junction bases left unmatched: 5. From germline, CDR1 is PRHDT and CDR2 FYEKMQ (reference sequence). For the CDR3, the DNA is TGTGCCAGCAGCTTAACAGGGGGCGCGTCCACTGAAGCTTTCTTT. This encodes CASSLTGGASTEAFF.

This sequence joins TRBV30 and TRBJ2-1; D possibly corresponds to TRBD2 (5 bases). Germline V gives CDR1 GTSNPN, CDR2 SVGIG (reference sequence). Between the trimmed V and J ends, which lost 0 bases and 14 bases, there was a span of 17 bases. This CDR3 has 13 residues. CDR3 residues: CAWSVRSESGKFF. The CDR3 nucleotides read TGTGCCTGGAGTGTACGGTCCGAATCGGGGAAGTTCTTC.

The chain has TRBV9 and TRBJ2-3, with D tentatively TRBD2 (6 bases). Trimming shortened V by 0 bases and J by 2 bases, and 13 bases separated the two germline ends. Per germline, CDR1 SGDLS and CDR2 YYNGEE. This CDR3 contains 16 residues. The CDR3 DNA reads TGTGCCAGCAGCGTAGGTGGTGCGGGGCTCACAGATACGCAGTATTTT. Encoded protein: CASSVGGAGLTDTQYF.

The chain recombines TRBV27 with TRBJ2-1; TRBD1 agrees at 8 bases. After removal of 6 bases from V and 9 bases from J, the junction contained 10 bases not matched to a gene. This CDR3 is built from 14 residues. The germline CDR1 and CDR2 sequences are MNHEY and SMNVEV (reference sequence). CDR3 protein: CASSLFRGRTEQFF. CDR3 coding DNA: TGTGCCAGCAGCCTATTCAGGGGGCGTACTGAGCAGTTCTTC.

This clone was seen only a few times. The chain is built from TRBV13 and TRBJ1-1; D ambiguous. Germline CDR1 is PRHDT and CDR2 is FYEKMQ (reference sequence). V lost 7 bases to trimming and J lost 5 bases, with 17 bases between them. This CDR3 region has 14 residues. CDR3 DNA sequence: TGTGCCAGCAAAAAGGCAGGCAGCCGGACTGAAGCTTTCTTT. Protein: CASKKAGSRTEAFF.